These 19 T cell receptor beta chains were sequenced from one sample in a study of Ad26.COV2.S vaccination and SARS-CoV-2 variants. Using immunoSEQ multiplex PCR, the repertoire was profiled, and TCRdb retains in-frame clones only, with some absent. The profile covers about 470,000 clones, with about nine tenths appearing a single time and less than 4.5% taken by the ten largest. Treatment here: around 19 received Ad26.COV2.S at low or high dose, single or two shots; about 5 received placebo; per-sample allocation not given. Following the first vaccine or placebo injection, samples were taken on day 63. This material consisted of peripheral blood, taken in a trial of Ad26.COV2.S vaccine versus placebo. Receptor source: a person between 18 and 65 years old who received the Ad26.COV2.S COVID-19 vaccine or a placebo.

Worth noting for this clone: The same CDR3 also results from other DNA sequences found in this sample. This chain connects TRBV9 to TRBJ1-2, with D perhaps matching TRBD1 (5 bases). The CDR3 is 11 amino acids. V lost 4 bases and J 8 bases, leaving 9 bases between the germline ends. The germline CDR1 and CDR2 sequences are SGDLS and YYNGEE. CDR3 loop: CASSSRDGYTF. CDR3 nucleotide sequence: TGTGCCAGCAGCTCCAGGGACGGCTACACCTTC.

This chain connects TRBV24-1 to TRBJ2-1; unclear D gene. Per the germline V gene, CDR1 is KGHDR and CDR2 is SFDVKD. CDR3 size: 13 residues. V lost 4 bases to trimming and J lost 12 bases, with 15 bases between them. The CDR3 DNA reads TGTGCCACCAGTGACCTGGGCCTGACCGGGCAGTTCTTC. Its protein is CATSDLGLTGQFF.

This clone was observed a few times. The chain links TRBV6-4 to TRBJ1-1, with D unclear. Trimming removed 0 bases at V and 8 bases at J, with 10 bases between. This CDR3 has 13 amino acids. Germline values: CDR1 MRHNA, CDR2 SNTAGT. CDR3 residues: CASSDSRFSEAFF. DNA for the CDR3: TGTGCCAGCAGTGACTCGAGGTTTTCCGAAGCTTTCTTT.

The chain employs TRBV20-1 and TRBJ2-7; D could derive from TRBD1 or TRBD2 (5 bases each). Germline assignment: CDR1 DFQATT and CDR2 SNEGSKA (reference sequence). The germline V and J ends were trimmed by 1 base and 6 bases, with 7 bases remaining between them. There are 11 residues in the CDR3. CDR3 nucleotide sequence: TGCAGTGCTAGAGTGGGGGTCGAGCAGTACTTC. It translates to CSARVGVEQYF.

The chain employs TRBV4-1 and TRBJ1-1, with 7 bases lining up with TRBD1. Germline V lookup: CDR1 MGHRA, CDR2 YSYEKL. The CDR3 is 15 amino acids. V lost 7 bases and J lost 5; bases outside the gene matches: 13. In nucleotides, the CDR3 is TGCGCCAGCACCCCGACCAGGGGGAAGGTAACTGAAGCTTTCTTT. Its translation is CASTPTRGKVTEAFF.

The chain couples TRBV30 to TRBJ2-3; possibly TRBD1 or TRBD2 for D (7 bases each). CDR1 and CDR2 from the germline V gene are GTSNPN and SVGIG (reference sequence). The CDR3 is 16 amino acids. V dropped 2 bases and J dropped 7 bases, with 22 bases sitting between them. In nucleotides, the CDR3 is TGTGCCTGGAGTCTACAGGGGACTACCCGGGGCCATACGCAGTATTTT. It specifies CAWSLQGTTRGHTQYF.

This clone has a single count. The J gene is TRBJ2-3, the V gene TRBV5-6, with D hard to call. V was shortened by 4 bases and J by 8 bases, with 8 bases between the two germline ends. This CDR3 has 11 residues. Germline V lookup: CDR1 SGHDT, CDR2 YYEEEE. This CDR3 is CASSVRGTQYF. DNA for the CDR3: TGTGCCAGCAGCGTAAGAGGTACGCAGTATTTT.

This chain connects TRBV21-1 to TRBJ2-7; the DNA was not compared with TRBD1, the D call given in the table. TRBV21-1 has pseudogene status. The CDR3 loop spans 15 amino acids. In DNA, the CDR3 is TGTGCCAGCAGTAACACTGACAGGGGATCCTACGAGCAGTACTTC. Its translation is CASSNTDRGSYEQYF.

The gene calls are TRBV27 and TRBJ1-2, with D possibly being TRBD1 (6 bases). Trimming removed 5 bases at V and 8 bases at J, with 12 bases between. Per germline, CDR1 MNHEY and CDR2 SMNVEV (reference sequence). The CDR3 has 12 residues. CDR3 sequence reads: CASSTGSGGYTF. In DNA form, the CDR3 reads TGTGCCAGCAGTACAGGGTCCGGCGGCTACACCTTC.

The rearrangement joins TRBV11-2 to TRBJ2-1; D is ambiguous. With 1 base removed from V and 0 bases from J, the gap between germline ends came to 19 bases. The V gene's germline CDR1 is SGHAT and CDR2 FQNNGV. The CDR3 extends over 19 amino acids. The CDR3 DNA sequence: TGTGCCAGCAGCTTAGGGGGATTAGCAAGGTTTAGCTCCTACAATGAGCAGTTCTTC. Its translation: CASSLGGLARFSSYNEQFF.

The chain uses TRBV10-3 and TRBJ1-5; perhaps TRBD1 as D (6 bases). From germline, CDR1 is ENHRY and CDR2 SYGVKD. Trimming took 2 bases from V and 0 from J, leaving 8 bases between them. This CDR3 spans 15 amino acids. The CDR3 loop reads CAISEGGASNQPQHF. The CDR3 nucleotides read TGTGCCATCAGTGAGGGGGGGGCTAGCAATCAGCCCCAGCATTTT.

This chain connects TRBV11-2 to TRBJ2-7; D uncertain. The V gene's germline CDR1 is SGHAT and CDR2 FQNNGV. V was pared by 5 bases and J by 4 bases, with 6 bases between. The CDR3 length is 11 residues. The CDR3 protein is CASSIIYEQYF. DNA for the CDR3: TGTGCCAGCAGCATTATTTACGAGCAGTACTTC.

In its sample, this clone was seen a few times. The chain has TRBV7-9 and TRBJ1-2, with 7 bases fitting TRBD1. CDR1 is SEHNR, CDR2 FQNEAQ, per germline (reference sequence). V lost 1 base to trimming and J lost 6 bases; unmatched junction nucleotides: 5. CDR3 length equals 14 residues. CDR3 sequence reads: CASSLGQGVDGYTF. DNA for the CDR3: TGTGCCAGCAGCTTAGGTCAGGGGGTTGATGGCTACACCTTC.

The DNA of the CDR3 is TGTGCCAGCGGACCGGGGGGAACGCAAGAGACCCAGTACTTC. Protein product: CASGPGGTQETQYF. The chain recombines TRBV5-4 with TRBJ2-5, with TRBD2 identical over 7 bases. CDR1 is SGHNT, CDR2 YYREEE, per germline (reference sequence). The length of the CDR3 is 14 residues. Unmatched junction bases numbered 8, after V lost 7 bases and J lost 2 bases.

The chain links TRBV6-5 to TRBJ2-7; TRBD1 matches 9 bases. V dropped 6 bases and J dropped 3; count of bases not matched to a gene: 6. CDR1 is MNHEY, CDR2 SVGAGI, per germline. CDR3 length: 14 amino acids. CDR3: CASRPGQGLYEQYF. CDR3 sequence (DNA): TGTGCCAGCAGACCGGGACAGGGCCTCTACGAGCAGTACTTC.

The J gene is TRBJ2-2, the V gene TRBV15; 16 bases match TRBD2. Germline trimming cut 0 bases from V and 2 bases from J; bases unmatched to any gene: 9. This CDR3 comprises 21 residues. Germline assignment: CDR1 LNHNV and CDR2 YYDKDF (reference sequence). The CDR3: CATSRDLPGLAGGPNTGELFF. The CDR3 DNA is TGTGCCACCAGCAGAGATCTACCGGGACTAGCGGGAGGGCCTAACACCGGGGAGCTGTTTTTT.

CDR3 sequence reads: CASSLSVGQVEEQFF. As DNA, the CDR3 is TGTGCCAGCAGTTTATCGGTGGGGCAGGTCGAGGAGCAGTTCTTC. This chain links TRBV27 with TRBJ2-1; D might be TRBD1 (5 bases). This CDR3 is built from 15 residues. V lost 0 bases and J 10 bases, leaving 16 bases between the germline ends. Germline CDR1 is MNHEY and CDR2 is SMNVEV (reference sequence).

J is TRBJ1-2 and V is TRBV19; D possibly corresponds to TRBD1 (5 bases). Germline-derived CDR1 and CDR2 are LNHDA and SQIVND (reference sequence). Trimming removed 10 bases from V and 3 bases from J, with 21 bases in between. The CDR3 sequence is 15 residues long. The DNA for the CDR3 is TGTGCCACCCAACGCCCCTGGGGGGAGGACTATGGCTACACCTTC. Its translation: CATQRPWGEDYGYTF.

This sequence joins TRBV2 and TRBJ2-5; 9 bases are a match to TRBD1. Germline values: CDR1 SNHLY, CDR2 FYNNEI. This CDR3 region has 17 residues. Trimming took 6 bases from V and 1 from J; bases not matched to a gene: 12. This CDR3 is CASRRGQGGSIQETQYF. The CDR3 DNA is TGTGCCAGCAGAAGGGGACAGGGTGGGAGCATCCAAGAGACCCAGTACTTC.